One TCR beta chain is described in this entry. Its antigen is unknown. From the germline J gene comes the end of the CDR3, since the read stops 3 residues before it. Equal genomic DNA amounts from CVID and control samples were sequenced. Sequencing used immunoSEQ multiplex PCR; TCRdb keeps in-frame clones, though not all of them. The sample is made up of some 26,000 clones, none counted only once. The sample belongs to a study of T cell clonality in common variable immunodeficiency. Points from the study as a whole: Common variable immunodeficiency TCR beta sequences reportedly had fewer deletions and N-nucleotide insertions.

The CDR3 runs to 13 residues. Germline CDR1 MNHNS, CDR2 SASEGT. The V end lost 2 bases, the J end lost 5 bases, and 10 bases lay between the germline ends. Patients had low serum IgG, IgA and/or IgM and specific antibody deficiency. Each donor provided roughly 5 to 8 ml of heparinized whole blood. Sequencing used peripheral blood mononuclear cells. The chain combines TRBV6-1 with TRBJ2-7, with a possible D match to TRBD1 (5 bases). This clonotype was sampled from a human donor with common variable immunodeficiency. Incomplete CDR3 DNA: TGTGCCAGCAGTGAACAACAGGAGAACGAG. Encoded protein: CASSEQQENE. The CDR3, in full, reads CASSEQQENEQYF.